This T cell receptor beta chain was obtained from a study of immune evolution from preneoplasia to lung adenocarcinoma. Sequencing used immunoSEQ multiplex PCR; TCRdb keeps in-frame clones, though not all of them. The sample holds thousands of clones, 80% to 85% seen once. After removal of 7 bases from V and 0 bases from J, the junction contained 1 base not matched to a gene. This CDR3 is 12 amino acids long. Germline CDR1 reads SGDLS; CDR2 reads YYNGEE. Study observations and caveats: Clonality was highest in normal lung, lower in later-stage lesions apparently. From normal lung to invasive adenocarcinoma, top clone frequencies appeared to decrease.

This clone was seen just once. Its antigen is undetermined. Between about 2014 and 2018, patients underwent resection in Japan or China. Each case's diagnosis was confirmed by two pathologists on H&E. The clonotype originates from a person aged 45 to 59 with lung adenocarcinoma. The material sequenced was FFPE invasive lung adenocarcinoma tissue. The chain combines TRBV9 with TRBJ2-7, with TRBD2 identical over 7 bases. The DNA of the CDR3 is TGTGCCAGCGGGGGGGGCTCCTACGAGCAGTACTTC. Translation gives CASGGGSYEQYF.